Sequencing of this T cell receptor beta chain was carried out in a study of blood T cell repertoires in COVID-19. The wider study: Sample material is recorded as cDNA or gDNA derived from T cells, B-cell-depleted T cells, or PBMCs.

Profiled with immunoSEQ multiplex PCR; TCRdb holds only in-frame clones, not every one. The sample has 67,000 or so clones, about 80% seen once; the top ten hold 28%. CDR1 and CDR2 from the germline V gene are SEHNR and FQNEAQ (reference sequence). The CDR3 is 15 residues long. Only a few counts were recorded for this clone. Germline and junction disagree at one end, which may indicate a read error. The clonotype originates from an older man with acute or convalescent COVID-19. The source material was peripheral blood. This chain links TRBV7-9 with TRBJ1-1; D not certain. The CDR3 sequence: CASSLAGRGNTEAFF. The CDR3 DNA reads TGTGCCAGCAGCCTAGCGGGCCGGGGGAACACTGAAGCTTTCTTT.